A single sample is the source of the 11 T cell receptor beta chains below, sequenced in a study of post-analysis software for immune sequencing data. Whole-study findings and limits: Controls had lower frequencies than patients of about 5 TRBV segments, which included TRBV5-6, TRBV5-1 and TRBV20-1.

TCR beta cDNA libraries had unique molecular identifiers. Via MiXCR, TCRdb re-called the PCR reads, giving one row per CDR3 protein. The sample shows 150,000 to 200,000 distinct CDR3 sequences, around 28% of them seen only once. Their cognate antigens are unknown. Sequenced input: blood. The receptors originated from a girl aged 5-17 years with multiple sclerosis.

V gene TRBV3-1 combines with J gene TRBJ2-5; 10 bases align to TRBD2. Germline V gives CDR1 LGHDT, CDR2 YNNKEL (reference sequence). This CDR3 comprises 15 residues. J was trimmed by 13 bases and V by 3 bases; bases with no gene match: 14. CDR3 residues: CASSQGSSGSYERYF. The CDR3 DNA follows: TGTGCCAGCAGCCAGGGTTCTAGCGGGAGTTACGAGCGGTACTTC.

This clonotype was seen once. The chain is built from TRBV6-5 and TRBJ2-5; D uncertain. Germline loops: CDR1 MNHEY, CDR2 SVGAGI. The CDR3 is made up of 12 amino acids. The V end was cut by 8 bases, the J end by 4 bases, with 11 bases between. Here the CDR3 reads CASRVSSETQYF. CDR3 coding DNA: TGTGCCAGCCGGGTCTCGTCAGAGACCCAGTACTTC.

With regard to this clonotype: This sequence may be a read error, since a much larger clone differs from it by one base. The CDR3 is CASRISKTIDPSGANVLSF. The CDR3 DNA reads as TGTGCCAGCAGGATATCCAAGACGATCGATCCTTCTGGGGCCAACGTCCTGAGTTTC. J is TRBJ2-6 and V is TRBV12-3 or TRBV12-4, with a tentative D call TRBD1 (5 bases). This CDR3 has 19 amino acids.

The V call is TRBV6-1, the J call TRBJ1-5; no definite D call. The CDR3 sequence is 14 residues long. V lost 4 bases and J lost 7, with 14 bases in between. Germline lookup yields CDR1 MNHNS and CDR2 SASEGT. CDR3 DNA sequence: TGTGCCAGCAGTGCCCCCGAACGGGAACAGCCCCAGCATTTT. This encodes CASSAPEREQPQHF.

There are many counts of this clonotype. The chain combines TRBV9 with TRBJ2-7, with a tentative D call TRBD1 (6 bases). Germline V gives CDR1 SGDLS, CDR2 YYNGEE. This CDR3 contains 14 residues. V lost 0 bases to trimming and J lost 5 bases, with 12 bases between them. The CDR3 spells CASSVGPGEHEQYF. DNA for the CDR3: TGTGCCAGCAGCGTAGGACCAGGGGAACACGAGCAGTACTTC.

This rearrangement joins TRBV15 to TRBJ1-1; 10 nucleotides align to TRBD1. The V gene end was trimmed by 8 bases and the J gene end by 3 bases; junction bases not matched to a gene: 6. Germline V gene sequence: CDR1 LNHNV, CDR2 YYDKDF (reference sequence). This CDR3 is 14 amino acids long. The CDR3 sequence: CATRPGTGDTEAFF. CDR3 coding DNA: TGTGCCACCCGTCCCGGGACAGGGGACACTGAAGCTTTCTTT. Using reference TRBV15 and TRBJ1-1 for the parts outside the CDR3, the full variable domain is DAMVIQNPRYQVTQFGKPVTLSCSQTLNHNVMYWYQQKSSQAPKLLFHYYDKDFNNEADTPDNFQSRRPNTSFCFLDIRSPGLGDTAMYLCATRPGTGDTEAFFGQGTRLTVV.

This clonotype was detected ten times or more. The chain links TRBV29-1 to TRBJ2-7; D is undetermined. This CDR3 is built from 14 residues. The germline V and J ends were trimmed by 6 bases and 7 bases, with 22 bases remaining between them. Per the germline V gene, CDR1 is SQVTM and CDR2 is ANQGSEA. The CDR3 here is CSVRTYGSLIEQYF. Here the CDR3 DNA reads TGCAGCGTCCGTACGTACGGATCCTTAATTGAGCAGTACTTC.

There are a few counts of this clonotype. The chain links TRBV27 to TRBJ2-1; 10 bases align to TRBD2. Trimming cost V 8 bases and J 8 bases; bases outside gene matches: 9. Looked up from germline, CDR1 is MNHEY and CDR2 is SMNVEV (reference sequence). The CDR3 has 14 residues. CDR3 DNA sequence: TGTGCCAGCCGCCGAGCGGGAGGGGCGGATGAGCAGTTCTTC. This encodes CASRRAGGADEQFF.

CDR3 loop: CAIGAGGSPSYEQYF. The CDR3 bases are TGTGCCATCGGGGCGGGGGGTTCCCCCTCCTACGAGCAGTACTTC. The rearrangement links TRBV10-3 to TRBJ2-7, with 8 bases matching TRBD2. The CDR3 sequence is 15 residues long. V gave up 8 bases and J gave up 0 bases; unmatched junction bases: 9. Germline V gene data show CDR1 as ENHRY and CDR2 as SYGVKD.

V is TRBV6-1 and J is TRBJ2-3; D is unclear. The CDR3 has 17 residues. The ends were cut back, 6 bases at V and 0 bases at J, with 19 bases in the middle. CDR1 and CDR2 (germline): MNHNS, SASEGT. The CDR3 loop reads CASSHTRSWGSTDTQYF. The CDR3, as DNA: TGTGCCAGCAGCCACACCCGATCCTGGGGAAGCACAGATACGCAGTATTTT.

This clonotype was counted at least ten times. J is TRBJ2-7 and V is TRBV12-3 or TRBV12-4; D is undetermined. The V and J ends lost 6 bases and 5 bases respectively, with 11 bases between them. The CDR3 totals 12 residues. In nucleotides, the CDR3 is TGTGCCAGCAGGGCCTTGGCGCACGAGCAGTACTTC. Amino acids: CASRALAHEQYF.